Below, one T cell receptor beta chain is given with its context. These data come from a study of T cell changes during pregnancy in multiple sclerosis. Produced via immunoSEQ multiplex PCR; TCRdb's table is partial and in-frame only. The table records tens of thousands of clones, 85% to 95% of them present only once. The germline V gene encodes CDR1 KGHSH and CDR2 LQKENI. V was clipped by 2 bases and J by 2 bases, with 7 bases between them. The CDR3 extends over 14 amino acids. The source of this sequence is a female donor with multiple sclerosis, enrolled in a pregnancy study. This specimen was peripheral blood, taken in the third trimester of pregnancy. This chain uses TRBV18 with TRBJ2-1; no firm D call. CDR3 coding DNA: TGTGCCAGCTCACCAGCGACAACCTACAATGAGCAGTTCTTC. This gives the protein CASSPATTYNEQFF.